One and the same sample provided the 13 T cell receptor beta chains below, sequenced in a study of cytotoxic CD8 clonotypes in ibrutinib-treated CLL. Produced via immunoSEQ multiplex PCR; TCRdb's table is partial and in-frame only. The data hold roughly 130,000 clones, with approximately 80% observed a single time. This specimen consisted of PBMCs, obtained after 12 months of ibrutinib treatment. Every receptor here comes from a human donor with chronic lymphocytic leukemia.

In DNA form, the CDR3 reads TGTGCCAGCAGCTTGGGCCCCCTCCCAACCGACAGCACAGATACGCAGTATTTT. Translated: CASSLGPLPTDSTDTQYF. This rearrangement joins TRBV5-4 to TRBJ2-3; no reliable D call. The ends were cut back, 0 bases at V and 0 bases at J, with 17 bases in the middle. CDR3 size: 18 residues. CDR1 is SGHNT, CDR2 YYREEE, per germline (reference sequence).

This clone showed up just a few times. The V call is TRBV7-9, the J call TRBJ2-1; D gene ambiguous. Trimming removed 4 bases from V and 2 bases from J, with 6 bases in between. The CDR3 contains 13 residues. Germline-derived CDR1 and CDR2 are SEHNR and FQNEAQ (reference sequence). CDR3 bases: TGTGCCAGCAGCTCTGGGGCCTACAATGAGCAGTTCTTC. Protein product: CASSSGAYNEQFF.

The CDR3 region has the DNA TGTGCCAGCAGTATGGGACAGGGAAACACCATATATTTT. This sequence encodes CASSMGQGNTIYF. J is TRBJ1-3 and V is TRBV28; 7 nucleotides match TRBD1. CDR3 size: 13 residues. The germline V gene encodes CDR1 MDHEN and CDR2 SYDVKM. V dropped 5 bases and J dropped 4; count of bases not matched to a gene: 2. Complete variable domain (other parts from reference TRBV28 and TRBJ1-3): DVKVTQSSRYLVKRTGEKVFLECVQDMDHENMFWYRQDPGLGLRLIYFSYDVKMKEKGDIPEGYSVSREKKERFSLILESASTNQTSMYLCASSMGQGNTIYFGEGSWLTVV.

The CDR3 protein is CASSLILGLPKNIQYF. In DNA form, the CDR3 reads TGTGCCAGCAGCTTAATTTTAGGGTTGCCCAAAAACATTCAGTACTTC. This chain uses TRBV7-9 with TRBJ2-4, with D unclear. The ends were cut back, 2 bases at V and 2 bases at J, with 13 bases in the middle. CDR1 is SEHNR and CDR2 is FQNEAQ in the germline V gene (reference sequence). This CDR3 spans 16 amino acids.

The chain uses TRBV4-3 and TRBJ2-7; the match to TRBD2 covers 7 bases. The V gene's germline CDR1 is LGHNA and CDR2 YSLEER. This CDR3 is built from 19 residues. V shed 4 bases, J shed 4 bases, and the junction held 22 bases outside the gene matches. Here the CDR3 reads CASSRGPSFGRNRQYEQYF. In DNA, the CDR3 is TGCGCCAGCAGCCGCGGTCCTTCTTTCGGGAGGAATAGGCAGTACGAGCAGTACTTC.

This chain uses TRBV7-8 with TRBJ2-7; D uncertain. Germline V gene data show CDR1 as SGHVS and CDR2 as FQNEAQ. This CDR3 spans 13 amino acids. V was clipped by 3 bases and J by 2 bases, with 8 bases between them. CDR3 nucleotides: TGTGCCAGCAGCTTCGACCAAGCCTACGAGCAGTACTTC. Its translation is CASSFDQAYEQYF.

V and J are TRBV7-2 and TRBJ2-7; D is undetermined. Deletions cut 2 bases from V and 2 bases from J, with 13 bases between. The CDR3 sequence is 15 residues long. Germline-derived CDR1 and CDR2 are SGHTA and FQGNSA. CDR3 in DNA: TGTGCCAGCAGCTTAAGGGTAGGCCCAACCTACGAGCAGTACTTC. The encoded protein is CASSLRVGPTYEQYF. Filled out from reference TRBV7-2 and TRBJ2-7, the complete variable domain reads GAGVSQSPSNKVTEKGKDVELRCDPISGHTALYWYRQSLGQGLEFLIYFQGNSAPDKSGLPSDRFSAERTGGSVSTLTIQRTQQEDSAVYLCASSLRVGPTYEQYFGPGTRLTVT.

CDR3 region: CASRDRAYEQYF. The CDR3 DNA follows: TGTGCCAGCAGAGACAGGGCCTACGAGCAGTACTTC. The V gene is TRBV2, the J gene TRBJ2-7; TRBD1 agrees at 7 bases. The V and J ends lost 6 bases and 2 bases, in that order; junction bases with no gene match: 1. The V gene's germline CDR1 is SNHLY and CDR2 FYNNEI. The CDR3 is made up of 12 amino acids. Complete variable domain (other parts from reference TRBV2 and TRBJ2-7): EPEVTQTPSHQVTQMGQEVILRCVPISNHLYFYWYRQILGQKVEFLVSFYNNEISEKSEIFDDQFSVERPDGSNFTLKIRSTKLEDSAMYFCASRDRAYEQYFGPGTRLTVT.

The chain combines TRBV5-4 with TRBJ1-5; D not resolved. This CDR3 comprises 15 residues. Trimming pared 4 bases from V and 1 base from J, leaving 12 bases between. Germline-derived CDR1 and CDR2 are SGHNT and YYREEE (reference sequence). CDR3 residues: CASSPEVGSNQPQHF. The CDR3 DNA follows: TGTGCCAGCAGCCCGGAGGTCGGCAGCAATCAGCCCCAGCATTTT.

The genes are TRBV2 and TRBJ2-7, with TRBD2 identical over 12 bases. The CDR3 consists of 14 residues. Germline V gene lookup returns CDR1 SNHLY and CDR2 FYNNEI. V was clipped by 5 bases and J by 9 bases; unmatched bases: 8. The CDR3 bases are TGTGCCAGCAGTCTCCCTAGCGGGAGGGCCGGGCAGTACTTC. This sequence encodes CASSLPSGRAGQYF.

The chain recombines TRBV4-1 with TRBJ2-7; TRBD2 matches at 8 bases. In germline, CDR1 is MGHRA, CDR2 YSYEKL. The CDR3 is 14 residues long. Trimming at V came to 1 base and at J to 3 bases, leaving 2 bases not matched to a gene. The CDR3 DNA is TGCGCCAGCAGCCAAGGGACTAGCATCTACGAGCAGTACTTC. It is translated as CASSQGTSIYEQYF.

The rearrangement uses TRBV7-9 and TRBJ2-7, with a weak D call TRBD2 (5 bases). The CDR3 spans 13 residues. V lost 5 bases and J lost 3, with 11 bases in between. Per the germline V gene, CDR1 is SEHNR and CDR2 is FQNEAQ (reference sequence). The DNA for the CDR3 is TGTGCCAGCAGCGCCGGGGTCCGCTACGAGCAGTACTTC. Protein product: CASSAGVRYEQYF. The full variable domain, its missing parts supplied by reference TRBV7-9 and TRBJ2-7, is DTGVSQNPRHKITKRGQNVTFRCDPISEHNRLYWYRQTLGQGPEFLTYFQNEAQLEKSRLLSDRFSAERPKGSFSTLEIQRTEQGDSAMYLCASSAGVRYEQYFGPGTRLTVT.

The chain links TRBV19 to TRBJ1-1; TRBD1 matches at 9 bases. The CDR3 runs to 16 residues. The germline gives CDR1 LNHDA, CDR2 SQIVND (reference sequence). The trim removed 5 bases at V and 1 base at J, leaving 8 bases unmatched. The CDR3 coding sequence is TGTGCCAGTAGTCTAACCCCGGACAGGGGGAACACTGAAGCTTTCTTT. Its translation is CASSLTPDRGNTEAFF. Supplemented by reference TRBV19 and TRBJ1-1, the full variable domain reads DGGITQSPKYLFRKEGQNVTLSCEQNLNHDAMYWYRQDPGQGLRLIYYSQIVNDFQKGDIAEGYSVSREKKESFPLTVTSAQKNPTAFYLCASSLTPDRGNTEAFFGQGTRLTVV.